The rows below give T cell receptor beta chains drawn from one sample of a study of T cells after yellow fever vaccination. TCRdb processed the 5' RACE reads anew with MiXCR; each CDR3 protein has one entry. The table includes hundreds of thousands of distinct CDR3 sequences, around 12% detected once. Sequencing was performed on PBMCs, taken on the day of the yellow fever booster vaccination. The receptors originated from a man aged 25 to 45 who received the YFV17D yellow fever vaccine. Both conserved end residues are part of each CDR3. The D gene is left open where the match is weak. A row's size may be missing; if present it is once, few, many or a size class.

few	TRBV6-5	.	TRBJ1-2	TGTGCCAGCAGTTACTATTTCTCAGGACTTGATGGCTACACCTTC	CASSYYFSGLDGYTF
few	TRBV20-1	.	TRBJ1-1	TGCAGTGCTACCCCCGAAGGGGATGCAGCTTTCTTT	CSATPEGDAAFF
many	TRBV20-1	.	TRBJ2-3	TGCAGTGCATTAGCGGATACGCAGTATTTT	CSALADTQYF
.	TRBV20-1	.	TRBJ1-2	TGCAGTGCTAGAGCCGGGGGGCGCGACTATGGCTACACCTTC	CSARAGGRDYGYTF
few	TRBV19	TRBD2	TRBJ2-2	TGTGCCAGTACCCCGCTGGGAGGGCGGGAGCTGTTTTTT	CASTPLGGRELFF
few	TRBV20-1	TRBD2	TRBJ2-7	TGCAGTGCGGCTAGCGGGAGACGGTCTGGGTACGAGCAGTACTTC	CSAASGRRSGYEQYF
.	TRBV18	TRBD1	TRBJ2-1	TGTGCCAGCTCACCAATACAACTGGGACAGGGACATGAGCAGTTCTTC	CASSPIQLGQGHEQFF
few	TRBV20-1	TRBD1	TRBJ2-3	TGCAGTGCTAGAAAGGGGGCTAGCACAGATACGCAGTATTTT	CSARKGASTDTQYF
.	TRBV5-1	TRBD2	TRBJ2-1	TGCGCCAGCAGCACTGGGACTAGCGATGAGCAGTTCTTC	CASSTGTSDEQFF
.	TRBV18	TRBD1	TRBJ1-6	TGTGCCAGCTCACCGGACAGGACAGACTCACCCCTCCACTTT	CASSPDRTDSPLHF
few	TRBV7-2	.	TRBJ2-1	TGTGCCAGCAGCTTAGTAACCAATATCAACTACAATGAGCAGTTCTTC	CASSLVTNINYNEQFF
many	TRBV14	TRBD1	TRBJ1-1	TGTGCCAGCAGCCAGATGAGGACAGGGGGCACTGAAGCTTTCTTT	CASSQMRTGGTEAFF
few	TRBV12-3/TRBV12-4	.	TRBJ2-5	TGTGCCAGCAGTTCAGACGTGGAGCAAGAGACCCAGTACTTC	CASSSDVEQETQYF
.	TRBV10-3	.	TRBJ2-4	TGTGCCATCAGTGCCGGACATAAGCTAACCAAAAACATTCAGTACTTC	CAISAGHKLTKNIQYF
few	TRBV20-1	TRBD2	TRBJ2-5	TGCAGTGCACGTAGCGGGAGCTCAGAGACCCAGTACTTC	CSARSGSSETQYF
.	TRBV7-6	TRBD2	TRBJ2-5	TGTGCCAGCAGCTTAGCCATAGCGGGAGGTGGAGAGACCCAGTACTTC	CASSLAIAGGGETQYF
.	TRBV7-8	TRBD2	TRBJ2-3	TGTGCCAGCAGCCTAAACCCCCGGGGCGGGAGCCCAGATACGCAGTATTTT	CASSLNPRGGSPDTQYF
.	TRBV11-2	.	TRBJ2-2	TGTGCCAGCAGTCATGGGCCCGGGGAGCTGTTTTTT	CASSHGPGELFF
few	TRBV7-2	TRBD1	TRBJ2-1	TGTGCCAGCAGCTTAAGGGGACAGGGGGCAGGGTACAATGAGCAGTTCTTC	CASSLRGQGAGYNEQFF
.	TRBV28	TRBD1	TRBJ2-4	TGTGCCAGCAGCACAGGGGCCCGGCTTAACATTCAGTACTTC	CASSTGARLNIQYF
.	TRBV5-1	TRBD2	TRBJ2-7	TGCGCCAGCAAAAATAGCGGGAGCTCCTACGAGCAGTACTTC	CASKNSGSSYEQYF
few	TRBV7-9	.	TRBJ1-3	TGTGCCAGCAGCCCACCAGGGTTTACAGGAAACACCATATATTTT	CASSPPGFTGNTIYF
few	TRBV12-3/TRBV12-4	TRBD2	TRBJ2-7	TGTGCCAGCAGTAACCCGGGACTAGCGGGAGTCGAGCAGTACTTC	CASSNPGLAGVEQYF
.	TRBV25-1	.	TRBJ2-7	TGTGCCAGCAGCCCTAGGGGGGCGGCCTACGAGCAGTACTTC	CASSPRGAAYEQYF
few	TRBV12-3/TRBV12-4	TRBD1	TRBJ1-5	TGTGCCAGCAGTTTCAACAGGGGAGTAAGTCAGCCCCAGCATTTT	CASSFNRGVSQPQHF
many	TRBV27	TRBD1	TRBJ1-1	TGTGCCAGCAGTTTGACAGGGGCAGGTGGCACTGAAGCTTTCTTT	CASSLTGAGGTEAFF
many	TRBV9	TRBD2	TRBJ2-1	TGTGCCAGCAGTTCAGGACTAGCGGGAGTCTATGAGCAGTTCTTC	CASSSGLAGVYEQFF
.	TRBV18	TRBD2	TRBJ2-5	TGTGCCAGCTCACCGCCAGCGGGAGATGAGACCCAGTACTTC	CASSPPAGDETQYF
.	TRBV19	.	TRBJ2-2	TGTGCCAGTTGGCACGGCCGAGCGAACACCGGGGAGCTGTTTTTT	CASWHGRANTGELFF
once	TRBV19	.	TRBJ2-6	TGTGCCAGTAGTCACTCCAACGTCCTGACTTTC	CASSHSNVLTF
.	TRBV29-1	TRBD1	TRBJ1-2	TGCAGCGCCGGGACAGGGGCTAACTATGGCTACACCTTC	CSAGTGANYGYTF
.	TRBV5-1	TRBD2	TRBJ2-4	TGCGCCAGCACCTCGATAGCGGGAGGGCCGAGAAACATTCAGTACTTC	CASTSIAGGPRNIQYF
many	TRBV25-1	.	TRBJ1-5	TGTGCCAGCAGTGGGGGGGGGCCCCAGCATTTT	CASSGGGPQHF
.	TRBV28	.	TRBJ2-7	TGTGCCAGCAGTTTTCGGCAGGGAGGCATCTACGAGCAGTACTTC	CASSFRQGGIYEQYF
few	TRBV20-1	.	TRBJ2-3	TGCAGTGCGTCCGACTACTTGGCGGTAGATACGCAGTATTTT	CSASDYLAVDTQYF
.	TRBV10-1	TRBD2	TRBJ2-2	TGCGCCAGCAGCTCCCTCAGCGGGAGCACCGGGGAGCTGTTTTTT	CASSSLSGSTGELFF
.	TRBV19	TRBD2	TRBJ2-1	TGTGCCAGTAGTCTTCTCAGCGGGAGGGCCAAAGATGAGCAGTTCTTC	CASSLLSGRAKDEQFF
.	TRBV28	.	TRBJ2-7	TGTGCCAGCACCTCGTGGAAGGTGTCCTACGAGCAGTACTTC	CASTSWKVSYEQYF
.	TRBV12-3/TRBV12-4	.	TRBJ2-2	TGTGCCAGCAGTTTTCGCATCTTTGCCTCGCCTGATTCGAACACCGGGGAGCTGTTTTTT	CASSFRIFASPDSNTGELFF
.	TRBV11-2	.	TRBJ1-6	TGTGCCAGCAGCTTAAACCCAGGGTCCACGAGCTCCTATAATTCACCCCTCCACTTT	CASSLNPGSTSSYNSPLHF
few	TRBV5-1	.	TRBJ2-7	TGCGCCAGCAGCCCGACAGAAAAGTACGAGCAGTACTTC	CASSPTEKYEQYF
few	TRBV6-2/TRBV6-3	TRBD2	TRBJ2-1	TGTGCCAGCAGGTCTAGCGGGAGTAAGAAAAATGAGCAGTTCTTC	CASRSSGSKKNEQFF
many	TRBV20-1	TRBD2	TRBJ2-7	TGCAGTGTTCCGGGACTAGCCTACGAGCAGTACTTC	CSVPGLAYEQYF
few	TRBV29-1	TRBD1	TRBJ2-2	TGCAGCGCCTTGAGACAGGGGAACACCGGGGAGCTGTTTTTT	CSALRQGNTGELFF
many	TRBV29-1	.	TRBJ1-2	TGCAGCGTTGAAGACAGGACAGTTAACTATGGCTACACCTTC	CSVEDRTVNYGYTF
.	TRBV7-8	TRBD2	TRBJ2-1	TGTGCCAGCATCGAGAGACTAGCGGGAGGGCGGGAGCAGTTCTTC	CASIERLAGGREQFF
few	TRBV9	.	TRBJ2-5	TGTGCCAGCAGCGCCTCTCCTGAGGTAGAGACCCAGTACTTC	CASSASPEVETQYF
.	TRBV18	.	TRBJ2-2	TGTGCCAGCTTTAGACAGGAAGTGGCCGGGGAGCTGTTTTTT	CASFRQEVAGELFF
.	TRBV14	TRBD1	TRBJ2-6	TGTGCCAGCAGCGACAGGGTTCCCGGGGCCAACGTCCTGACTTTC	CASSDRVPGANVLTF
few	TRBV29-1	.	TRBJ2-7	TGCAGCGTCCGGTGGGCCCGAATGCCCTACGAGCAGTACTTC	CSVRWARMPYEQYF
.	TRBV9	TRBD2	TRBJ2-2	TGTGCCAGCAGCCCCCCTTGGCGGGAGAGGGGCACCGGGGAGCTGTTTTTT	CASSPPWRERGTGELFF
.	TRBV20-1	.	TRBJ2-1	TGCAGTGCTTTCGGGGTTGGTGAGCAGTTCTTC	CSAFGVGEQFF
few	TRBV11-1	.	TRBJ2-1	TGTGCCAGCAGACGTGGTACCCAGAACTACAATGAGCAGTTCTTC	CASRRGTQNYNEQFF
few	TRBV7-9	TRBD2	TRBJ2-1	TGTGCCAGCAGCGATACTAGCGGGAGGTCCTACAATGAGCAGTTCTTC	CASSDTSGRSYNEQFF
.	TRBV7-8	.	TRBJ1-1	TGTGCCAGCAGCTTAGCGCGACAGCCGAAGAACACTGAAGCTTTCTTT	CASSLARQPKNTEAFF
few	TRBV6-5	.	TRBJ1-1	TGTGCCAGCAGTTACGAGAGGAACACTGAAGCTTTCTTT	CASSYERNTEAFF
few	TRBV29-1	.	TRBJ2-5	TGCAGCGTTGGGAGTTTGTACCAAGAGACCCAGTACTTC	CSVGSLYQETQYF